This T cell receptor beta chain was recorded in a study of regulatory T cells in long-lasting Graves disease. Time point reported: newly diagnosed GD, antithyroid drugs for less than 3 months. PBMC-extracted RNA yielded the TCR library. This clonotype has a count of ten or more. The TCR beta library used iRepertoire HTBI primers with Arm-PCR amplification of CDR3. TCRdb analysed the multiplex PCR reads with MiXCR anew, one entry per CDR3 protein. The sample lists about 470,000 distinct CDR3 sequences; 14% to 15% were seen once. Per the germline V gene, CDR1 is SNHLY and CDR2 is FYNNEI. The CDR3 extends over 19 amino acids. The trim removed 7 bases at V and 2 bases at J, leaving 16 bases unmatched. These records were also assigned to another study, of T cells in Graves' hyperthyroidism and ophthalmopathy.

The V call is TRBV2, the J call TRBJ2-5, with TRBD2 matching over 13 bases. This sequence was found in a woman aged 25 to 39 with Graves disease. The sequenced sample was peripheral blood mononuclear cells (PBMCs), obtained at new diagnosis, from a patient treated with antithyroid drugs. The CDR3 is CASKFERTSGSHEQETQYF. In DNA form, the CDR3 reads TGTGCCAGCAAGTTTGAGAGGACTAGCGGGAGCCACGAACAAGAGACCCAGTACTTC.